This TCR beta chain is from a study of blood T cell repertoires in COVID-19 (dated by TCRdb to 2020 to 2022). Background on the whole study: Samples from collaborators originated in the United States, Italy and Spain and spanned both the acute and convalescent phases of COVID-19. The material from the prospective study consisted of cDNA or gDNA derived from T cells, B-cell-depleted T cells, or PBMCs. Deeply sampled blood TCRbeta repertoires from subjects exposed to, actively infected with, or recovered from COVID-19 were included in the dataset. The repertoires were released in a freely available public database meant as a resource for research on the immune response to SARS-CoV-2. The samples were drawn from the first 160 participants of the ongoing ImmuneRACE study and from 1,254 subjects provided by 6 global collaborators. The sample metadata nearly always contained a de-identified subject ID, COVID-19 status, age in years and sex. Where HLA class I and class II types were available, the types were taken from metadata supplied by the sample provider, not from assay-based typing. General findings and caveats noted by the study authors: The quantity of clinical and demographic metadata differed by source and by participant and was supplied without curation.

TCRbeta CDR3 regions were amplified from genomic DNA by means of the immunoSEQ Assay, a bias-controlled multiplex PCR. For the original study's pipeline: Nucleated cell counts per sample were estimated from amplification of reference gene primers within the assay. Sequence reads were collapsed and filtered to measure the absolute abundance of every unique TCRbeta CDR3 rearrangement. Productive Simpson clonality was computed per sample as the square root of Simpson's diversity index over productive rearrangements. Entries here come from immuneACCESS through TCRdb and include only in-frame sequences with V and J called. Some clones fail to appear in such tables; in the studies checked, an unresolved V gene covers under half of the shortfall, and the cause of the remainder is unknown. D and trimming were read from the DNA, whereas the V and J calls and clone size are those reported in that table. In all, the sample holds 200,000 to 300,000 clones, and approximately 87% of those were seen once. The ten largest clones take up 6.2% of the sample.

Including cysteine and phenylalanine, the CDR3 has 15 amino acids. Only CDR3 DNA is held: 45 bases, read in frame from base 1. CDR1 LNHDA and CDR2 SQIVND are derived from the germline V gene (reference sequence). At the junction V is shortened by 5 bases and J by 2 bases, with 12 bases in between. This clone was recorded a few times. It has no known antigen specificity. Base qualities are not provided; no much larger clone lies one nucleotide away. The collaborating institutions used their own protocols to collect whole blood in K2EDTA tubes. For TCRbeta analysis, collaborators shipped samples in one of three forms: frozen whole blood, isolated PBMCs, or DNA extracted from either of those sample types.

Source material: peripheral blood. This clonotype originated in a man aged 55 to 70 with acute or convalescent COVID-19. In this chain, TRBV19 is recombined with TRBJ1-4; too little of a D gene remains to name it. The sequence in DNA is TGTGCCAGTAGTGACGTCGCCGGGACTAATGAAAAACTGTTTTTT. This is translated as CASSDVAGTNEKLFF.